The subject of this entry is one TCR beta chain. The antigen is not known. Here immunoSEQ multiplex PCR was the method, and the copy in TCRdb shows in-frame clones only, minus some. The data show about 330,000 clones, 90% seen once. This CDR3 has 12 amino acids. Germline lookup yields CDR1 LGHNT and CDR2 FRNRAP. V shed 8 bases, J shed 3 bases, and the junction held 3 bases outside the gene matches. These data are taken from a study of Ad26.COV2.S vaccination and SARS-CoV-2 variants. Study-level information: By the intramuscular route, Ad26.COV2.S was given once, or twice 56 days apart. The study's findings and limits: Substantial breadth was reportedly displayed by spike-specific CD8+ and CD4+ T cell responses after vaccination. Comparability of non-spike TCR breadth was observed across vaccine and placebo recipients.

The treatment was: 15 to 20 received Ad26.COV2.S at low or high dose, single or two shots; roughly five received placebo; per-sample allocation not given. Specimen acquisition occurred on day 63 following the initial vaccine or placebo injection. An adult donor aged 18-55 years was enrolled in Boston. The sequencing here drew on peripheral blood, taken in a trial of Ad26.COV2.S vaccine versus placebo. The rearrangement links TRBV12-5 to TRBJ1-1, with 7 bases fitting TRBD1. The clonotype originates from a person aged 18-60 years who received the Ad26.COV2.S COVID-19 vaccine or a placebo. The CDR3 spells CASSQGDTEAFF. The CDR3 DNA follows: TGTGCTAGTTCTCAGGGGGACACTGAAGCTTTCTTT.